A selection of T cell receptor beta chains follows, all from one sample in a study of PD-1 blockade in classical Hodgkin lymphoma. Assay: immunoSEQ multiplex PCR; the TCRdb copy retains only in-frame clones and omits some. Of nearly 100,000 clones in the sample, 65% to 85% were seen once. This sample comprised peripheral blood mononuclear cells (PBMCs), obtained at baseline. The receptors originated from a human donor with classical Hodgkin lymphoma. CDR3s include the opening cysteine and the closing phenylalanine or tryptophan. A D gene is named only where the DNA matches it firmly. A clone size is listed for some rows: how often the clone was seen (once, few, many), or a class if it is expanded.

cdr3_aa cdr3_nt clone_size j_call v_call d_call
CASSSAREGGYTF TGTGCCAGCAGCTCGGCCAGGGAGGGTGGCTACACCTTC once TRBJ1-2 TRBV7-8 .
CASSVGGDYEQYF TGTGCCAGCAGTGTGGGCGGGGACTACGAGCAGTACTTC . TRBJ2-7 TRBV6-5 .
CASSLDPPGFSGYTF TGTGCCAGCAGCTTAGATCCCCCCGGGTTTTCCGGCTACACCTTC . TRBJ1-2 TRBV11-2 .
CASGRALSTDTQYF TGCGCCAGCGGGCGGGCCTTAAGCACAGATACGCAGTATTTT . TRBJ2-3 TRBV10-2 .
CASSARTSGNTGELFF TGTGCCAGCAGCGCACGGACTAGCGGTAACACCGGGGAGCTGTTTTTT . TRBJ2-2 TRBV7-3 TRBD2
CASGRAGTLVAEAFF TGTGCCAGCGGGAGAGCTGGGACGCTGGTCGCTGAAGCTTTCTTT many TRBJ1-1 TRBV28 .
CSVEGGGTLGEQYF TGCAGCGTGGAAGGGGGGGGGACCCTAGGCGAGCAGTACTTC . TRBJ2-7 TRBV29-1 .
CASSTRGGIQWHF TGTGCCAGTAGTACCCGCGGGGGAATTCAATGGCATTTT . TRBJ1-5 TRBV19 .
CASSVEPRGAGGEQFF TGTGCCAGCAGCGTAGAGCCCCGAGGAGCGGGAGGTGAGCAGTTCTTC . TRBJ2-1 TRBV9 TRBD2
CASSLVARGTEAFF TGTGCCAGCAGCTTGGTGGCCAGAGGCACTGAAGCTTTCTTT . TRBJ1-1 TRBV5-6 .
CASSVGSGPETQYF TGTGCCAGCAGCGTAGGGTCGGGTCCGGAGACCCAGTACTTC . TRBJ2-5 TRBV9 .
CAAPGQGLYGYTF TGTGCCGCCCCGGGACAGGGCCTCTATGGCTACACCTTC . TRBJ1-2 TRBV30 TRBD1
CASSPIAGQATHKSGELFF TGTGCCAGCAGCCCCATCGCTGGGCAGGCCACCCACAAATCCGGGGAGCTGTTTTTT . TRBJ2-2 TRBV5-8 .
CASMHMDTTEAFF TGTGCCAGCATGCATATGGATACCACTGAAGCTTTCTTT . TRBJ1-1 TRBV6-6 .
CASSIRALVDEQFF TGCGCCAGCAGCATCCGGGCCCTGGTCGATGAGCAGTTCTTC . TRBJ2-1 TRBV5-1 .